The 23 T cell receptor beta chains given below trace back to one sample, sequenced in a study of CD8 T cells in ankylosing spondylitis. TCRdb reprocessed the 5' RACE reads via MiXCR and lists one record per CDR3 protein. The table includes a few hundred thousand distinct CDR3 sequences, about a sixth detected once. Study-wide findings and caveats: Seemingly characteristic of ankylosing spondylitis blood was a TCR beta motif consisting of 7 or 8 highly homologous variants.

No antigen has been identified for these receptors. Material: blood, either unsorted or a sorted T cell fraction (not recorded which). Every receptor here comes from a male donor with ankylosing spondylitis.

The rearrangement links TRBV14 to TRBJ1-3; the D is unclear. The germline V and J ends were trimmed by 0 bases and 4 bases, with 10 bases remaining between them. Germline V lookup: CDR1 SGHDN, CDR2 FVKESK. The length of the CDR3 is 15 residues. The CDR3: CASSQDEGTGNTIYF. In nucleotides, the CDR3 is TGTGCCAGCAGCCAAGACGAAGGTACCGGAAACACCATATATTTT.

V is TRBV4-1 and J is TRBJ2-3; TRBD2 matches 8 bases. The junction had 9 bases not matched to a gene; V was cut back by 1 base and J by 0 bases. Per germline, CDR1 MGHRA and CDR2 YSYEKL. The CDR3 sequence is 18 residues long. The CDR3 spells CASSQAAGGSESTDTQYF. In nucleotides, the CDR3 is TGCGCCAGCAGCCAAGCTGCGGGAGGAAGCGAGAGCACAGATACGCAGTATTTT.

The V call is TRBV20-1, the J call TRBJ2-2; 11 bases agree with TRBD1. Germline V gene sequence: CDR1 DFQATT, CDR2 SNEGSKA (reference sequence). V trimming: 3 bases; J trimming: 4 bases; junction bases outside the gene matches: 13. CDR3 size: 18 residues. CDR3 DNA sequence: TGCAGTGCTAGGCTCCCGGGACAGGGGGGTATGGGCACCGGGGAGCTGTTTTTT. Its protein product is CSARLPGQGGMGTGELFF.

In this sample, this clonotype turned up a few times. V usage is TRBV29-1 and J usage is TRBJ1-1; a possible D gene is TRBD1 (6 bases). In germline, CDR1 is SQVTM, CDR2 ANQGSEA. Trimming removed 4 bases at V and 2 bases at J, with 17 bases between. The CDR3 is 15 residues long. The CDR3 region is CSVVGGAFSNTEAFF. The DNA of the CDR3 is TGCAGCGTTGTGGGGGGCGCTTTTTCAAACACTGAAGCTTTCTTT.

This clonotype was picked up a small number of times. This chain links TRBV19 with TRBJ2-1; D might be TRBD1 or TRBD2, each matching 5 bases. Germline V lookup: CDR1 LNHDA, CDR2 SQIVND (reference sequence). CDR3 size: 13 residues. Trimming stripped 3 bases from V and 9 bases from J, with 12 bases between. In DNA form, the CDR3 reads TGTGCCAGTAGTATGACGGGGCACGGTGAGCAGTTCTTC. This sequence encodes CASSMTGHGEQFF.

This chain joins TRBV27 and TRBJ2-1; 7 nucleotides agree with TRBD1. The CDR3 spans 14 residues. With V trimmed by 4 bases and J by 4 bases, 4 bases remained unmatched. Germline V gene data show CDR1 as MNHEY and CDR2 as SMNVEV (reference sequence). DNA of the CDR3: TGTGCCAGCAGTTCCCGACAGGGTTACAATGAGCAGTTCTTC. It yields the protein CASSSRQGYNEQFF.

This clonotype was found a few times. This rearrangement joins TRBV28 to TRBJ1-2; D unclear. The CDR3 runs to 13 residues. CDR1 is MDHEN and CDR2 is SYDVKM in the germline V gene. With 5 bases removed from V and 8 bases from J, the gap between germline ends came to 15 bases. The CDR3 nucleotides are TGTGCCAGCAGTCCCGACCGGGAATGGGGCTACACCTTC. Protein product: CASSPDREWGYTF.

CDR3 in amino acids: CASSLSLRGGVENTEAFF. The CDR3 bases are TGTGCCAGCAGTTTATCCCTCAGGGGTGGGGTTGAGAACACTGAAGCTTTCTTT. The rearrangement links TRBV27 to TRBJ1-1, with TRBD1 as a possible D gene (6 bases). CDR3 length: 18 amino acids. CDR1 is MNHEY, CDR2 SMNVEV, per germline (reference sequence). The ends were cut back, 0 bases at V and 1 base at J, with 18 bases in the middle.

J is TRBJ2-3 and V is TRBV21-1; the table's D call, TRBD1, was not checked against the DNA. TRBV21-1 is tagged as a pseudogene. CDR3 length equals 16 residues. The CDR3 spells CASSKAGDPLTDTQYF. CDR3 nucleotides: TGTGCCAGCAGCAAAGCAGGGGACCCCTTAACAGATACGCAGTATTTT.

The chain has TRBV27 and TRBJ2-7; tentatively, D is TRBD2 (5 bases). The CDR3 sequence is 13 residues long. The germline V and J ends were trimmed by 8 bases and 3 bases, with 14 bases remaining between them. Germline V gene sequence: CDR1 MNHEY, CDR2 SMNVEV (reference sequence). The CDR3 DNA sequence: TGTGCCAGCGGACTGGGTCCTTACTACGAGCAGTACTTC. The encoded protein is CASGLGPYYEQYF.

The chain joins TRBV29-1 to TRBJ2-7, with D tentatively TRBD1 or TRBD2 (5 bases each). The germline V and J ends were trimmed by 2 bases and 5 bases, with 10 bases remaining between them. This CDR3 contains 12 residues. Germline-derived CDR1 and CDR2 are SQVTM and ANQGSEA. The CDR3 region is CSVETLGDEQYF. Written as DNA, the CDR3 is TGCAGCGTTGAAACACTGGGGGACGAGCAGTACTTC.

The sample holds a few counts of this clonotype. The V gene is TRBV19, the J gene TRBJ2-1; TRBD2 matches 8 bases. CDR1 and CDR2 from the germline V gene are LNHDA and SQIVND (reference sequence). Trimming cost V 7 bases and J 2 bases; bases outside gene matches: 7. The CDR3 runs to 15 residues. CDR3 coding DNA: TGTGCCAGTACCCTAAGCGGGAGCGCCTACAATGAGCAGTTCTTC. Residues: CASTLSGSAYNEQFF. The whole variable domain, filled in from reference TRBV19 and TRBJ2-1, reads DGGITQSPKYLFRKEGQNVTLSCEQNLNHDAMYWYRQDPGQGLRLIYYSQIVNDFQKGDIAEGYSVSREKKESFPLTVTSAQKNPTAFYLCASTLSGSAYNEQFFGPGTRLTVL.

The chain recombines TRBV29-1 with TRBJ2-7; tentative D call: TRBD1 (5 bases). The CDR3 is 14 residues long. Per germline, CDR1 SQVTM and CDR2 ANQGSEA. With 5 bases removed from V and 2 bases from J, the gap between germline ends came to 16 bases. Written as DNA, the CDR3 is TGCAGCGTTTTATGGGGCCCCGATCCCTACGAGCAGTACTTC. Its protein is CSVLWGPDPYEQYF.

In this sample, this clonotype turned up many times. The chain links TRBV7-8 to TRBJ1-1; D is unresolved. Trimming took 1 base from V and 0 from J, leaving 3 bases between them. Per germline, CDR1 SGHVS and CDR2 FQNEAQ. The CDR3 loop spans 13 amino acids. The CDR3 is CASSLGMNTEAFF. CDR3 nucleotide sequence: TGTGCCAGCAGCTTAGGGATGAACACTGAAGCTTTCTTT.

This clonotype was seen only a few times. The J gene is TRBJ2-1, the V gene TRBV7-2; D unresolved. The CDR3 length is 15 residues. The V gene's germline CDR1 is SGHTA and CDR2 FQGNSA. Trimming left V 3 bases short and J 0 bases short, with 9 bases between. CDR3 nucleotides: TGTGCCAGCAGCTTTAAATGGTTCTCCTACAATGAGCAGTTCTTC. It translates to CASSFKWFSYNEQFF.

The chain employs TRBV7-6 and TRBJ2-2; D call uncertain. The CDR3 is 15 amino acids. CDR1 SGHVS and CDR2 FNYEAQ come from the germline V gene. V was pared by 0 bases and J by 8 bases, with 13 bases between. This CDR3 reads CASSLAAEDPGELFF. The CDR3 nucleotides read TGTGCCAGCAGCTTAGCTGCAGAGGATCCTGGGGAGCTGTTTTTT.

The CDR3 DNA follows: TGTGCCAGCAGACAGGGGATGAACACTGAAGCTTTCTTT. Translated, it gives CASRQGMNTEAFF. The J gene is TRBJ1-1, the V gene TRBV2; TRBD1 matches at 7 bases. Germline V gene lookup returns CDR1 SNHLY and CDR2 FYNNEI. This CDR3 has 13 residues. With V trimmed by 6 bases and J by 0 bases, 1 base remained unmatched.

The rearrangement joins TRBV25-1 to TRBJ2-1, with TRBD2 matching 9 bases. CDR1 is MGHDK and CDR2 is SYGVNS in the germline V gene. This CDR3 comprises 15 residues. The V segment lost 3 bases and the J segment 6 bases; nucleotides outside the gene matches: 6. The CDR3 DNA follows: TGTGCCAGCAGTGAGGCTAGCGGGGTTGTCAATGAGCAGTTCTTC. It specifies CASSEASGVVNEQFF.

The V and J genes are TRBV30 and TRBJ1-5; no firm D call. V was shortened by 1 base and J by 6 bases, with 10 bases between the two germline ends. The length of the CDR3 is 13 residues. Per germline, CDR1 GTSNPN and CDR2 SVGIG (reference sequence). The CDR3 sequence is CAWSGWTSQPQHF. The CDR3 DNA is TGTGCCTGGAGTGGTTGGACTTCTCAGCCCCAGCATTTT.

This clonotype was seen many times. The chain employs TRBV12-3 or TRBV12-4 and TRBJ2-1; 8 positions match TRBD1. With 4 bases clipped from V and 4 bases from J, the junction kept 3 bases outside the gene matches. CDR3 length equals 14 residues. The CDR3 reads CASSSRDRYNEQFF. CDR3 nucleotide sequence: TGTGCCAGCAGTTCCCGGGACAGGTACAATGAGCAGTTCTTC.

This clonotype has only a few counts. The rearrangement links TRBV4-2 to TRBJ2-1, with 11 nucleotides matching TRBD2. The CDR3 consists of 18 residues. Germline trimming cut 0 bases from V and 8 bases from J; bases unmatched to any gene: 12. Germline CDR1 and CDR2: LGHNA and YNFKEQ. CDR3 coding DNA: TGTGCCAGCAGCCAAGATCCACGACTAGCGGGGCCGGGGGATGAGCAGTTCTTC. Translation: CASSQDPRLAGPGDEQFF.

The V gene is TRBV4-2, the J gene TRBJ2-7; D may match TRBD1 or TRBD2 (5 bases each). Trimming cost V 4 bases and J 11 bases, with 21 bases left between them. Germline-derived CDR1 and CDR2 are LGHNA and YNFKEQ. CDR3 length: 14 amino acids. The CDR3 bases are TGTGCCAGCAGCCCTGCGATCGGGGCAGGCGCCGAGTACTTC. This sequence encodes CASSPAIGAGAEYF.

This clonotype appeared a few times. The chain recombines TRBV15 with TRBJ2-7; 8 bases agree with TRBD1. The CDR3 contains 14 residues. V trimming: 5 bases; J trimming: 3 bases; junction bases outside the gene matches: 6. CDR1 and CDR2 from the germline V gene are LNHNV and YYDKDF (reference sequence). The CDR3: CATSSPGQGYEQYF. CDR3 DNA: TGTGCCACCAGCTCTCCCGGACAGGGCTACGAGCAGTACTTC.